The rows below give T cell receptor beta chains drawn from one sample of a study of cytomegalovirus exposure and HLA in healthy donors. Measured with immunoSEQ multiplex PCR; TCRdb has only the in-frame clones, and not every one. In the table there are fewer than 200,000 clones, about three quarters of which are singletons. Specimen: PBMCs. The receptors shown here come from a female donor in good health and CMV-seronegative. Each CDR3 is given with its conserved first and last residue.

j_call,v_call,cdr3_length,cdr3_aa
TRBJ2-7,TRBV19,17,CASSIDSAGTGGYEQYF
TRBJ1-2,TRBV6-6,15,CASSYSGTGVGGYTF
TRBJ2-7,TRBV27,14,CASSSRGRKNEQYF
TRBJ2-7,TRBV2,12,CASTGQGGEQYF
TRBJ2-7,TRBV5-1,14,CASSSPDSRYEQYF
TRBJ2-7,TRBV4-1,14,CASSQGLHEYEQYF
TRBJ2-2,TRBV7-3,16,CASSKQGDGKTGELFF
TRBJ2-3,TRBV7-3,15,CASSDTSGPPDTQYF
TRBJ1-1,TRBV5-4,15,CASSTMGGVNTEAFF
TRBJ1-1,TRBV19,14,CASSQGLVNTEAFF
TRBJ1-1,TRBV15,14,CATRKDRADAEAFF
TRBJ1-1,TRBV6-6,14,CASSSGQGATEAFF
TRBJ2-7,TRBV5-1,12,CASSFDRTEQYF
TRBJ2-2,TRBV27,12,CASSDTTGELFF
TRBJ1-3,TRBV28,17,CASSLLHSGGSGNTIYF
TRBJ2-5,TRBV6-1,14,CASTSGRAQETQYF
TRBJ2-2,TRBV30,14,CAWSGPTNTGELFF
TRBJ1-4,TRBV2,14,CASSEASGGEKLFF
TRBJ1-2,TRBV11-2,15,CASSLAAGGNYGYTF
TRBJ2-5,TRBV5-1,19,CASSLGGPTSGGAEETQYF
.,TRBV14,15,CASSQYSRESYEQYF
TRBJ1-1,TRBV19,12,CASSMVSFEAFF
TRBJ1-4,TRBV30,12,CACTETVEKLFF